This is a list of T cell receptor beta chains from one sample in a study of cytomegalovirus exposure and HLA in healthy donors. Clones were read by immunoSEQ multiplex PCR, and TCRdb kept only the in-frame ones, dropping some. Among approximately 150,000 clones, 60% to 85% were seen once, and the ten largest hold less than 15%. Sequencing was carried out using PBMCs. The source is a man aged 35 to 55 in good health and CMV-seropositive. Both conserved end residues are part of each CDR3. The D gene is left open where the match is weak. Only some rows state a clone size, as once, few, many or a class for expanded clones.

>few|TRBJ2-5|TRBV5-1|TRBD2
TGCGCCAGCAGCTTGGCTGATGGCGGGAGAGAGACCCAGTACTTC
CASSLADGGRETQYF
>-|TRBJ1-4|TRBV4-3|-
TGCGCCAGCAGCCGGGCGACTAATGAAAAACTGTTTTTT
CASSRATNEKLFF
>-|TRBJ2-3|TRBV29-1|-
TGCAGCGTTGACCCACAAGATACGCAGTATTTT
CSVDPQDTQYF
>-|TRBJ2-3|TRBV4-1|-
TGCGCCAGCAGCCATGGGCGAGGTCGGGATCCTCAGGCGGATACGCAGTATTTT
CASSHGRGRDPQADTQYF
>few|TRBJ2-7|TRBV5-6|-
TGTGCCAGCAGCTTGGGGGCCCAATACGAGCAGTACTTC
CASSLGAQYEQYF
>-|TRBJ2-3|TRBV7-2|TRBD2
TGTGCCAGCAGGCGGACTAGCGGGAGCACAGATACGCAGTATTTT
CASRRTSGSTDTQYF
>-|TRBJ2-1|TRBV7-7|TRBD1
TGTGCCAGCAGCTTAGGGACAGGGTACAATGAGCAGTTCTTC
CASSLGTGYNEQFF
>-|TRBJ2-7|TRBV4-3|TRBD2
TGCGCCAGCAGCCAAGATTGGCTAGCGGGTACGATAGCCTACGAGCAGTACTTC
CASSQDWLAGTIAYEQYF
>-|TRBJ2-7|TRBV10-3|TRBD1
TGTGCCATCAGCGAACAGGGGGCAGGCTACGAGCAGTACTTC
CAISEQGAGYEQYF
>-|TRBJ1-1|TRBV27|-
TGTGCCAGCAGATGGGACTTCCGGAACACTGAAGCTTTCTTT
CASRWDFRNTEAFF
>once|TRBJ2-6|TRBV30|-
TGTGCCTGGAGCGACCCTAGCTCTGGGGCCAACGTCCTGACTTTC
CAWSDPSSGANVLTF
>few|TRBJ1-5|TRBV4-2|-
TGTGCCAGCAGCCCAGCAGACGGAGGGGATCAGCCCCAGCATTTT
CASSPADGGDQPQHF
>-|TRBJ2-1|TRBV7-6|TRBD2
TGTGCCAGCAGCTTAGCCCCTAGCGGGAGCTACAATGAGCAGTTCTTC
CASSLAPSGSYNEQFF
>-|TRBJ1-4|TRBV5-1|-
TGCGCCAGCAGCTTGGGCTCGGCTAATGAAAAACTGTTTTTT
CASSLGSANEKLFF
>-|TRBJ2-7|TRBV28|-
TGTGCCAGCGACGGGGGACGTACAAGCTCCTACGAGCAGTACTTC
CASDGGRTSSYEQYF
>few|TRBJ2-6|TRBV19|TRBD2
TGTGCCAGTAGTCCGAGACTAGCGGGAGGGCCTATCACTGGGGCCAACGGCCTGACTTTC
CASSPRLAGGPITGANGLTF
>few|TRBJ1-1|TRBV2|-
TGTGCCCGCCCTAAAGGAGAGGGGGTCACTGAAGCTTTCTTT
CARPKGEGVTEAFF
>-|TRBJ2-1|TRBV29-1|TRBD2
TGCAGCGTTGAAAGCGGGAGGGCCTACAATGAGCAGTTCTTC
CSVESGRAYNEQFF
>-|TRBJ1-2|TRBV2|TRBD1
TGTGCCAGCAGTTGGGTGGGGCAGGGGGACGGCTACACCTTC
CASSWVGQGDGYTF
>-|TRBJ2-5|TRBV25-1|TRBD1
TGTGCCAGCAGATTCGGGACAGAAGAGACCCAGTACTTC
CASRFGTEETQYF
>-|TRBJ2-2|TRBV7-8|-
TGTGCCAGCAAGAGAGCCGGGCGCGGGGACACCGGGGAGCTGTTTTTT
CASKRAGRGDTGELFF
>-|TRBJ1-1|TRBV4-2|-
TGTGCCAGCAGCCAAGAATCGCCAGCTGAAGCTTTCTTT
CASSQESPAEAFF
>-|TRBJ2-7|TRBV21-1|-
TGTGCCAGCAGCCTAGCGGGGCATGACCCCTACGAGCAGTACTTC
CASSLAGHDPYEQYF
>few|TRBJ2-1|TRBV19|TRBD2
TGTGCCAGTAGTAGAGGGACTAGCGGGAGTAGTGAGCAGTTCTTC
CASSRGTSGSSEQFF
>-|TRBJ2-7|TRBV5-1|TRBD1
TGCGCCAGCAGCCCGGGCGACAGGGGCCTGGACGAGCAGTACTTC
CASSPGDRGLDEQYF
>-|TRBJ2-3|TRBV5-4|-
TGTGCCAGCAGCTTGGACGGTACTAGCACAGATACGCAGTATTTT
CASSLDGTSTDTQYF
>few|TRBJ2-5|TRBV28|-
TGTGCCAGCAGTTTGGTAGGGGAAGAGACCCAGTACTTC
CASSLVGEETQYF
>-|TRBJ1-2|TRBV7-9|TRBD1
TGTGCCAGCAGCCGATCAGGGGGCCAAGGCTACACCTTC
CASSRSGGQGYTF
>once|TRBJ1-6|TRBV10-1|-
TGCGCCAGCAGTGACCGACCAGGGGATTCACCCCTCCACTTT
CASSDRPGDSPLHF
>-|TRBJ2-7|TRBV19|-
TGTGCCAGTAGTATCGGCGGGACAGTCTACGAGCAGTACTTC
CASSIGGTVYEQYF
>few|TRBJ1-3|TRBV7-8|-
TGTGCCAGCAGCTTAAAATGGACAGCATCTTGGTCTGGAAACACCATATATTTT
CASSLKWTASWSGNTIYF
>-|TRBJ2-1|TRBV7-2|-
TGTGCCAGCAGCACCACCGGGACAAACTACAATGAGCAGTTCTTC
CASSTTGTNYNEQFF
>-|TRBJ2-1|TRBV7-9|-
TGTGCCAGCGACCACTCTCTCGGTGGGTTAGGGGCCTCCAATGAGCAGTTCTTC
CASDHSLGGLGASNEQFF
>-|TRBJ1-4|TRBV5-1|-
TGCGCCAGCAGCTCGTTGGACAGCTTAAATGAAAAACTGTTTTTC
CASSSLDSLNEKLFF
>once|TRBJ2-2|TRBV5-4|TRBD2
TGTGCCAGCAGCTCAAGCGGGACGTCGGCCGGGGAGCTGTTTTTT
CASSSSGTSAGELFF
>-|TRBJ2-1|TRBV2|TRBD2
TGTGCCAGCAGTAGCGGACTAGCGGCTGCCAATGAGCAGTTCTTC
CASSSGLAAANEQFF
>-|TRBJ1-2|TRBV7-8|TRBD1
TGTGCCAGCAGCTTAGCGGGGAAAGGGACAGGGAATTACCATGGCTACACCTTC
CASSLAGKGTGNYHGYTF
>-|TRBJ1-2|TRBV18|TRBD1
TGTGCCAGCTCCCTTAGTCCGGGACAGAACTATGGCTACACCTTC
CASSLSPGQNYGYTF
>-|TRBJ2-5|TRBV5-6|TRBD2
TGTGCCAGCAGCAAACGGGGGGGGCAAGAGACCCAGTACTTC
CASSKRGGQETQYF
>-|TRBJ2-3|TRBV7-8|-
TGTGCCAGCAACCCTCGGTGGACAGATACGCAGTATTTT
CASNPRWTDTQYF
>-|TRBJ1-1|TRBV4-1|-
TGCGCCAGCAGCCAAGGACGGAGCTTGAACACTGAAGCTTTCTTT
CASSQGRSLNTEAFF
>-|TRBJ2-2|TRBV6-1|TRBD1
TGTGCCAGCAGTGTGGACAGGGGGAACACCGGGGAGCTGTTTTTT
CASSVDRGNTGELFF